These 26 T cell receptor beta chains came from one sample sequenced in a study of post-analysis software for immune sequencing data. Study results and limitations: There were five or six TRBV segments more frequent in patients than controls, and TRBV5-6, TRBV5-1 and TRBV20-1 were among them.

The authors incorporated unique molecular identifiers into the TCR beta cDNA libraries. TCRdb passed the PCR reads through MiXCR, listing each CDR3 protein once. The sample has 750,000 to 900,000 distinct CDR3 sequences; 46% are singletons. Their cognate antigens are unknown. Sequencing was carried out using blood. These TCRs come from a girl between 5 and 17 years old with multiple sclerosis.

This chain uses TRBV20-1 with TRBJ1-4; 8 bases agree with TRBD1. Germline CDR1 is DFQATT and CDR2 is SNEGSKA (reference sequence). CDR3 length: 12 residues. The junction had 5 bases not matched to a gene; V was cut back by 6 bases and J by 8 bases. CDR3 region: CSAPGTGEKLFF. In DNA, the CDR3 is TGCAGTGCCCCCGGGACAGGCGAAAAACTGTTTTTT.

This chain connects TRBV7-8 to TRBJ1-1; perhaps TRBD1 as D (5 bases). Trimming removed 5 bases at V and 4 bases at J, with 14 bases between. The CDR3 is 14 residues long. CDR1 SGHVS and CDR2 FQNEAQ come from the germline V gene. In DNA form, the CDR3 reads TGTGCCAGCAGCCGGGACCCCGAGGGCACTGAAGCTTTCTTT. Amino acid sequence: CASSRDPEGTEAFF.

The rearrangement joins TRBV7-2 to TRBJ2-7, with 9 positions matching TRBD1. V was pared by 5 bases and J by 4 bases, with 6 bases of the junction left unmatched. The CDR3 runs 14 residues. Germline V lookup: CDR1 SGHTA, CDR2 FQGNSA. CDR3 amino acids: CASSLWDRDYEQYF. In nucleotides, the CDR3 is TGTGCCAGCAGCCTATGGGACAGGGATTACGAGCAGTACTTC. The full variable domain, in which reference TRBV7-2 and TRBJ2-7 provide the parts outside the CDR3, is GAGVSQSPSNKVTEKGKDVELRCDPISGHTALYWYRQSLGQGLEFLIYFQGNSAPDKSGLPSDRFSAERTGGSVSTLTIQRTQQEDSAVYLCASSLWDRDYEQYFGPGTRLTVT.

V and J are TRBV4-1 and TRBJ2-5; D ambiguous. V lost 0 bases and J lost 5, with 10 bases in between. Germline V gene data show CDR1 as MGHRA and CDR2 as YSYEKL. The CDR3 is 14 residues long. DNA for the CDR3: TGCGCCAGCAGCCAAGAACCGGGTTGGGAGACCCAGTACTTC. Translated: CASSQEPGWETQYF.

This clonotype was recorded only once. The gene calls are TRBV20-1 and TRBJ2-1; D possibly matches TRBD1 or TRBD2 (5 bases each). CDR3 length equals 15 residues. V lost 0 bases and J 7 bases, leaving 16 bases between the germline ends. The germline V gene has CDR1 DFQATT and CDR2 SNEGSKA (reference sequence). The CDR3 sequence is CSAREYAGTQNEQFF. For the CDR3, the DNA is TGCAGTGCTAGAGAGTACGCCGGGACCCAAAATGAGCAGTTCTTC.

The rearrangement links TRBV2 to TRBJ1-1; D unclear. The CDR3 has 15 residues. V gave up 4 bases and J gave up 6 bases, with 18 bases separating them. CDR1 is SNHLY and CDR2 is FYNNEI in the germline V gene. The CDR3 spells CASSGVSGNGPEAFF. CDR3 sequence (DNA): TGTGCCAGCAGTGGGGTCAGTGGGAATGGCCCTGAAGCTTTCTTT.

This clonotype has a handful of counts. The chain carries TRBV29-1 and TRBJ2-3; 10 nucleotides agree with TRBD2. The CDR3 runs 14 residues. Trimming cost V 7 bases and J 2 bases; bases outside gene matches: 6. Germline V gene data show CDR1 as SQVTM and CDR2 as ANQGSEA. This CDR3 is CSAGLADTTDTQYF. The DNA for the CDR3 is TGCAGCGCTGGACTAGCGGATACCACAGATACGCAGTATTTT.

CDR3 sequence: CASSLAPEGKTDTQYF. As DNA, the CDR3 is TGTGCCAGCAGCTTAGCCCCGGAGGGTAAGACAGATACGCAGTATTTT. The rearrangement links TRBV7-6 to TRBJ2-3; the D gene is possibly TRBD2 (6 bases). The V gene's germline CDR1 is SGHVS and CDR2 FNYEAQ. This CDR3 contains 16 residues. V lost 0 bases and J lost 3, with 13 bases in between.

J is TRBJ1-5 and V is TRBV29-1, with D possibly matching TRBD1 (5 bases). The germline V and J ends were trimmed by 4 bases and 3 bases, with 10 bases remaining between them. CDR3 length: 13 residues. The germline V gene has CDR1 SQVTM and CDR2 ANQGSEA. The CDR3 nucleotides read TGCAGCGTTGGGACACAGTACAATCAGCCCCAGCATTTT. It encodes CSVGTQYNQPQHF.

This rearrangement joins TRBV12-3 or TRBV12-4 to TRBJ2-6; 8 nucleotides match TRBD1. The length of the CDR3 is 16 residues. The trim removed 6 bases at V and 0 bases at J, leaving 4 bases unmatched. The CDR3: CASRGQALSGANVLTF. In DNA form, the CDR3 reads TGTGCCAGCAGGGGACAGGCCCTCTCTGGGGCCAACGTCCTGACTTTC.

The gene calls are TRBV20-1 and TRBJ2-1; the D is unclear. This CDR3 has 13 residues. The germline gives CDR1 DFQATT, CDR2 SNEGSKA (reference sequence). V lost 3 bases to trimming and J lost 9 bases, with 15 bases between them. The CDR3 sequence: CSASSTGPAEQFF. The CDR3 nucleotides are TGCAGTGCTAGTTCCACTGGGCCGGCTGAGCAGTTCTTC.

This clonotype was detected a few times. The genes are TRBV20-1 and TRBJ2-2, with 7 bases that match TRBD2. Unmatched junction bases numbered 6, after V lost 1 base and J lost 4 bases. Germline V gene sequence: CDR1 DFQATT, CDR2 SNEGSKA (reference sequence). This CDR3 is built from 15 residues. Here the CDR3 DNA reads TGCAGTGCTAGAGTTGGCGGGAGTTCCACCGGGGAGCTGTTTTTT. Protein product: CSARVGGSSTGELFF.

The chain employs TRBV3-1 and TRBJ2-3; 9 nucleotides agree with TRBD1. Germline loops: CDR1 LGHDT, CDR2 YNNKEL (reference sequence). With 5 bases clipped from V and 6 bases from J, the junction kept 9 bases outside the gene matches. The CDR3 is 15 amino acids. CDR3 nucleotides: TGTGCCAGCAGCGCAGGACAGGGGCGCTCGGATACGCAGTATTTT. This translates into CASSAGQGRSDTQYF.

The chain has TRBV27 and TRBJ2-1; perhaps TRBD1 as D (5 bases). CDR1 is MNHEY and CDR2 is SMNVEV in the germline V gene (reference sequence). The CDR3 runs 15 residues. V lost 0 bases and J lost 6, with 12 bases in between. CDR3 DNA sequence: TGTGCCAGCAGTTTATCCCCTCAAAGGGGCAATGAGCAGTTCTTC. Its protein is CASSLSPQRGNEQFF.

V gene TRBV21-1 combines with J gene TRBJ2-7; the table names TRBD2, a call not compared with the DNA. TRBV21-1 corresponds to a pseudogene. The CDR3 consists of 15 residues. The CDR3 protein is CASTIKEGNSYEQYF. CDR3 sequence (DNA): TGTGCCAGCACCATCAAGGAGGGGAACTCCTACGAGCAGTACTTC.

The chain employs TRBV7-3 and TRBJ2-2; D is unresolved. Germline-derived CDR1 and CDR2 are SGHTA and FQGTGA. The CDR3 loop spans 14 amino acids. V was trimmed by 4 bases and J by 7 bases, leaving 13 bases between them. The CDR3 loop is CASSSPGLGGELFF. In DNA form, the CDR3 reads TGTGCCAGCAGCTCCCCTGGGCTGGGCGGGGAGCTGTTTTTT.

On this clonotype: A read error is likely, as this CDR3 ends without the conserved phenylalanine or tryptophan. This chain joins TRBV6-6 and TRBJ1-1; D is possibly TRBD1 (5 bases). There are 14 residues in the CDR3. CDR1 is MNHNY and CDR2 is SVGAGI in the germline V gene (reference sequence). V dropped 2 bases and J dropped 5 bases, with 12 bases sitting between them. CDR3 nucleotides: TGTGCCAGCAGTTACCGGGACGGCGGGACTGAAGCTTTCTGT. Its protein is CASSYRDGGTEAFC.

At least ten counts were recorded for this clonotype. V is TRBV29-1 and J is TRBJ2-7, with D uncertain. Germline V gene sequence: CDR1 SQVTM, CDR2 ANQGSEA. This CDR3 region has 10 residues. The V end was cut by 4 bases, the J end by 7 bases, with 8 bases between. DNA of the CDR3: TGCAGCGTTGGGTTAGGGGAGCAGTACTTC. It translates to CSVGLGEQYF.

This chain joins TRBV7-9 and TRBJ1-2, with D perhaps matching TRBD1 (6 bases). CDR1 and CDR2 from the germline V gene are SEHNR and FQNEAQ (reference sequence). This CDR3 is built from 14 residues. V gave up 5 bases and J gave up 8 bases, with 18 bases separating them. In DNA, the CDR3 is TGTGCCAGCAGCCCGGACCTTTTTAGGGGGGGCTACACCTTC. It encodes CASSPDLFRGGYTF. Drawing the rest from reference TRBV7-9 and TRBJ1-2, the complete variable domain is DTGVSQNPRHKITKRGQNVTFRCDPISEHNRLYWYRQTLGQGPEFLTYFQNEAQLEKSRLLSDRFSAERPKGSFSTLEIQRTEQGDSAMYLCASSPDLFRGGYTFGSGTRLTVV.

This clonotype came up a few times. The gene calls are TRBV6-5 and TRBJ2-7, with 15 bases fitting TRBD2. The tail of the sequence fits TRBJ2-5 better, so the J call may be wrong. CDR1 and CDR2 (germline): MNHEY, SVGAGI. CDR3 size: 16 residues. CDR3 residues: CASSYSGLAGGETQYF. CDR3 bases: TGTGCCAGCAGTTACTCTGGACTAGCGGGGGGGGAGACCCAGTACTTC.

This clonotype has just a few counts. V is TRBV11-3 and J is TRBJ2-7, with unresolved D. The V gene lost 3 bases and the J gene lost 3 bases, with 12 bases spanning the gap. The CDR3 is 14 residues long. In germline, CDR1 is SGHNT, CDR2 YENEEA. Written as DNA, the CDR3 is TGTGCCAGCAGCTTTGGAAGGTCCGACTACGAGCAGTACTTC. This encodes CASSFGRSDYEQYF.

The chain employs TRBV15 and TRBJ1-1; possible D gene TRBD1, 5 bases. Trimming removed 0 bases from V and 0 bases from J, with 11 bases in between. This CDR3 region has 16 residues. Germline lookup yields CDR1 LNHNV and CDR2 YYDKDF (reference sequence). CDR3 nucleotides: TGTGCCACCAGCAGAGATCGGGGCAGACTGAACACTGAAGCTTTCTTT. Its protein product is CATSRDRGRLNTEAFF.

In this sample, this clonotype turned up a few times. The rearrangement uses TRBV10-3 and TRBJ2-1; 7 positions agree with TRBD2. The germline gives CDR1 ENHRY, CDR2 SYGVKD. V shed 6 bases, J shed 4 bases, and the junction held 12 bases outside the gene matches. The CDR3 runs to 16 residues. The CDR3 nucleotides read TGTGCCATCAGCACTTCGAGTAGCGGGCCATACAATGAGCAGTTCTTC. Translation: CAISTSSSGPYNEQFF.

This clonotype showed up just a few times. The chain is built from TRBV19 and TRBJ1-6; 7 bases agree with TRBD1. Trimming cost V 5 bases and J 9 bases; bases outside gene matches: 4. Germline V gene lookup returns CDR1 LNHDA and CDR2 SQIVND (reference sequence). The CDR3 spans 13 residues. The chain's CDR3 is CASSRQGSSPLHF. The CDR3 DNA sequence: TGTGCCAGTAGTCGACAGGGAAGTTCACCCCTCCACTTT.

The genes are TRBV29-1 and TRBJ2-7; D possibly uses TRBD1 or TRBD2 (6 bases each). V lost 2 bases and J lost 7, with 12 bases in between. Germline V gene sequence: CDR1 SQVTM, CDR2 ANQGSEA. This CDR3 spans 12 amino acids. The CDR3: CSVEKRRGEQYF. CDR3 in DNA: TGCAGCGTTGAAAAGCGGAGGGGGGAGCAGTACTTC.

This clonotype appeared a few times. This sequence joins TRBV2 and TRBJ2-1; no clear D gene. CDR1 and CDR2 (germline): SNHLY, FYNNEI. The CDR3 covers 13 residues. V lost 3 bases and J lost 4, with 7 bases in between. The CDR3, as DNA: TGTGCCAGCAGTGACACGGATTACAATGAGCAGTTCTTC. Translation: CASSDTDYNEQFF.